This paragraph covers one T cell receptor beta chain sequence. Antigen unknown. The protocol was immunoSEQ multiplex PCR, while the TCRdb copy is restricted to in-frame clones and leaves out a portion. The table includes 34,000 or so clones, 60% to 85% detected once. Trimming took 6 bases from V and 3 from J; bases not matched to a gene: 7. CDR3 size: 15 residues. Germline assignment: CDR1 MNHEY and CDR2 SVGAGI. The data originate from a study of T cells in narcolepsy. Study-level results: No autoreactive T cell clone sequences appeared in some memory CD4+ repertoires. HCRT-specific and TRIB2-specific autoreactive clonotypes appeared among same-patient CSF and blood CD4+ clonotypes.

The chain couples TRBV6-5 to TRBJ1-4, with 7 positions matching TRBD1. Sequencing was performed on memory (CD45RA-) CD4+ T cells from blood. The TCR sequence derives from a human donor in good health. The CDR3 nucleotides read TGTGCCAGCAGGCCGCACAGGGGAGCTAATGAAAAACTGTTTTTT. Amino acids: CASRPHRGANEKLFF.